This passage covers 29 T cell receptor beta chains from one sample sequenced in a study of CXCR3-negative and CXCR3-positive naive CD8 T cells. UMI labels and 5' RACE were used to prepare the TRB cDNA libraries. TCRdb re-called the 5' RACE reads, yielding one record per CDR3 amino acid sequence without DNA. The repertoire table contains fewer than 80,000 distinct CDR3 sequences. Sequencing used naive CXCR3- CD8+ T cells from blood. Noted subset: CD45RO-CCR7+CD27+CD95- naive CD8+ T cells lacking CXCR3 (TNR3-). Receptor source: a human donor in good health. Some clones in this sample may be carry-over from other donors' samples.

This sequence joins TRBV12-3 or TRBV12-4 and TRBJ1-5; TCRdb's D call of TRBD1 is untestable without DNA. The CDR3 covers 17 residues. The CDR3 is CASSSSHRDRGDQPQHF.

CDR3: CSPGGGADTQYF. The chain is built from TRBV29-1 and TRBJ2-3; TCRdb returns TRBD2, unconfirmable since there is no DNA. Germline CDR1 and CDR2: SQVTM and ANQGSEA. The CDR3 is made up of 12 amino acids.

The chain uses TRBV7-2 and TRBJ2-1. This CDR3 has 14 amino acids. From germline, CDR1 is SGHTA and CDR2 FQGNSA. The CDR3 loop reads CASSLSDRFDEQFF.

The chain couples TRBV6-6 to TRBJ2-2; the D gene TCRdb calls, TRBD1, cannot be checked with no DNA. This CDR3 is 16 amino acids long. Germline values: CDR1 MNHNY, CDR2 SVGAGI (reference sequence). CDR3 in amino acids: CASSYPGTVNTGELFF.

This rearrangement joins TRBV7-9 to TRBJ2-7; without DNA, the TCRdb call of TRBD1 cannot be checked. The germline V gene has CDR1 SEHNR and CDR2 FQNEAQ (reference sequence). The length of the CDR3 is 15 residues. The CDR3 loop reads CASSPSDRGGYEQYF.

The gene calls are TRBV14 and TRBJ2-7; the TCRdb D gene call, TRBD2, has no DNA to confirm it. This CDR3 region has 14 residues. Germline CDR1 reads SGHDN; CDR2 reads FVKESK. This chain's CDR3 is CASSRAGGVYEQYF.

This chain connects TRBV13 to TRBJ2-4. The CDR3 totals 18 residues. The germline gives CDR1 PRHDT, CDR2 FYEKMQ (reference sequence). The CDR3 loop reads CASSGVIGFNLAKNIQYF.

J is TRBJ2-1 and V is TRBV29-1; as DNA is missing, the TRBD1 call by TCRdb cannot be tested. Germline loops: CDR1 SQVTM, CDR2 ANQGSEA. The CDR3 sequence is 13 residues long. The CDR3 spells CSVEGGYIDEQFF.

The rearrangement joins TRBV28 to TRBJ2-7; TCRdb's D call, TRBD1, is unchecked because there is no DNA. This CDR3 has 15 amino acids. The germline V gene encodes CDR1 MDHEN and CDR2 SYDVKM. The CDR3 sequence is CASSPYGTAIWEQYF.

V usage is TRBV20-1 and J usage is TRBJ1-6; lacking DNA, the TRBD1 call made by TCRdb goes unchecked. The V gene's germline CDR1 is DFQATT and CDR2 SNEGSKA (reference sequence). The CDR3 totals 16 residues. CDR3 amino acids: CSARDLGATYNSPLHF.

V gene TRBV4-3 combines with J gene TRBJ2-7. The germline CDR1 and CDR2 sequences are LGHNA and YSLEER. The CDR3 is 13 amino acids. CDR3: CASSQDRVGEQYF.

This chain uses TRBV28 with TRBJ1-1; TCRdb's assignment of TRBD1 cannot be checked, as there is no DNA. The germline CDR1 and CDR2 sequences are MDHEN and SYDVKM. This CDR3 has 13 amino acids. CDR3 region: CASSTGFNTEAFF. Together with reference TRBV28 and TRBJ1-1, the CDR3 gives the full variable domain: DVKVTQSSRYLVKRTGEKVFLECVQDMDHENMFWYRQDPGLGLRLIYFSYDVKMKEKGDIPEGYSVSREKKERFSLILESASTNQTSMYLCASSTGFNTEAFFGQGTRLTVV.

The V call is TRBV6-1, the J call TRBJ2-7; TCRdb lists TRBD2, though no DNA is available to test this call. The germline gives CDR1 MNHNS, CDR2 SASEGT. This CDR3 contains 13 residues. CDR3 sequence reads: CASPGASVYEQYF.

The CDR3 loop is CASSHGESSNQPQHF. V and J are TRBV28 and TRBJ1-5. CDR1 is MDHEN, CDR2 SYDVKM, per germline. The CDR3 length is 15 residues.

The J gene is TRBJ2-1, the V gene TRBV10-2; TCRdb gives TRBD1 as the D gene, but with no DNA this cannot be confirmed. In germline, CDR1 is WSHSY, CDR2 SAAADI. This CDR3 is built from 11 residues. The CDR3 reads CASKSGNEQFF.

The chain links TRBV12-3 or TRBV12-4 to TRBJ1-1. The CDR3 runs to 13 residues. Here the CDR3 reads CASTSGGDTEAFF.

The V gene is TRBV29-1, the J gene TRBJ1-1. The CDR3 runs 11 residues. The germline gives CDR1 SQVTM, CDR2 ANQGSEA. The CDR3 loop is CSVTVNTEAFF.

This rearrangement joins TRBV20-1 to TRBJ2-1; TCRdb's assignment of TRBD1 cannot be checked, as there is no DNA. Germline assignment: CDR1 DFQATT and CDR2 SNEGSKA (reference sequence). There are 13 residues in the CDR3. CDR3 protein: CSARGQADNEQFF.

This sequence joins TRBV20-1 and TRBJ2-1. The CDR3 has 15 residues. The germline V gene has CDR1 DFQATT and CDR2 SNEGSKA (reference sequence). The CDR3 spells CSARDFRTTLNEQFF.

V usage is TRBV29-1 and J usage is TRBJ2-7; the D call of TRBD2 rests on TCRdb alone, since no DNA is present to check it. Germline lookup yields CDR1 SQVTM and CDR2 ANQGSEA. CDR3 length: 12 residues. CDR3 amino acids: CSVVTGTNEQYF.

The chain joins TRBV7-9 to TRBJ2-5; the D call of TRBD1 rests on TCRdb alone, since no DNA is present to check it. Germline V lookup: CDR1 SEHNR, CDR2 FQNEAQ (reference sequence). There are 19 residues in the CDR3. CDR3 sequence: CASSLFSPLRDPLRETQYF.

The chain links TRBV6-2 or TRBV6-3 to TRBJ1-2; TCRdb indicates TRBD1, and absent DNA this call remains unverified. The germline gives CDR1 MNHEY, CDR2 SVGEGT. This CDR3 comprises 15 residues. This CDR3 is CASGTGTLANYGYTF.

The genes are TRBV25-1 and TRBJ2-6; TCRdb picks TRBD2, but there is no DNA to check that call. Germline-derived CDR1 and CDR2 are MGHDK and SYGVNS. This CDR3 is built from 17 residues. CDR3 loop: CASGGVMGLSGANVLTF.

This chain joins TRBV7-6 and TRBJ2-7; TCRdb lists TRBD1, though no DNA is available to test this call. Germline loops: CDR1 SGHVS, CDR2 FNYEAQ. This CDR3 contains 15 residues. CDR3 sequence reads: CASSPVGGSTYEQYF.

The chain uses TRBV5-1 and TRBJ1-1. CDR3 length: 12 amino acids. Germline CDR1 SGHRS, CDR2 YFSETQ. The CDR3: CASSPGTTEAFF. Variable domain in full (rest from reference TRBV5-1 and TRBJ1-1): KAGVTQTPRYLIKTRGQQVTLSCSPISGHRSVSWYQQTPGQGLQFLFEYFSETQRNKGNFPGRFSGRQFSNSRSEMNVSTLELGDSALYLCASSPGTTEAFFGQGTRLTVV.

The gene calls are TRBV28 and TRBJ2-3; TCRdb gives TRBD2 as the D gene, but with no DNA this cannot be confirmed. The length of the CDR3 is 17 residues. CDR1 and CDR2 from the germline V gene are MDHEN and SYDVKM. The CDR3 region is CASRPIIAGATVDTQYF.

This rearrangement joins TRBV6-6 to TRBJ2-5; TCRdb selects TRBD2, and the lack of DNA leaves this call unchecked. This CDR3 spans 17 amino acids. Germline assignment: CDR1 MNHNY and CDR2 SVGAGI (reference sequence). The CDR3 protein is CASSYFVGLASGETQYF.

This chain uses TRBV7-6 with TRBJ1-5; TCRdb proposes TRBD1, but this gene call is untestable without DNA. The CDR3 sequence is 19 residues long. CDR1 SGHVS and CDR2 FNYEAQ come from the germline V gene. This CDR3 reads CASSLAPADRPYSNQPQHF. Variable domain in full (rest from reference TRBV7-6 and TRBJ1-5): GAGVSQSPRYKVTKRGQDVALRCDPISGHVSLYWYRQALGQGPEFLTYFNYEAQQDKSGLPNDRFSAERPEGSISTLTIQRTEQRDSAMYRCASSLAPADRPYSNQPQHFGDGTRLSIL.

The J gene is TRBJ2-7, the V gene TRBV29-1. CDR3 length: 13 residues. CDR1 SQVTM and CDR2 ANQGSEA come from the germline V gene. CDR3: CSVSEQNTYEQYF.